This record covers a single T cell receptor beta chain. Its specificity is unknown. Trimming pared 5 bases from V and 2 bases from J, leaving 10 bases between. The CDR3 has 13 amino acids. Germline lookup yields CDR1 SGHNT and CDR2 YENEEA. It was with 60 Vbeta and 13 Jbeta primers that the PCR ran. Only in-frame clones appear in the TCRdb table, and some are missing; sequencing was by immunoSEQ multiplex PCR. The data show tens of thousands of clones, 65% to 80% seen once. The data were taken from a study of cytomegalovirus exposure and HLA in healthy donors. The study, taken as a whole, reports: Among TCR beta chains of equal frequency, HLA-associated ones were more clonally expanded in a later analysis.

Sequenced sample: PBMCs. The chain joins TRBV11-3 to TRBJ2-7; D possibly corresponds to TRBD1 (8 bases). The TCR sequence derives from a man younger than 45 in good health and CMV-seronegative. CDR3 in amino acids: CASSTGGAYEQYF. For the CDR3, the DNA is TGTGCCAGCAGCACAGGGGGGGCCTACGAGCAGTACTTC.